The entry below gives a single T cell receptor beta chain sequence along with its context. The antigen remains undetermined. Full-length variable regions came from constant-region reverse primers plus semi-nested Nested Universal Primer A PCR. One entry per CDR3 protein results from TCRdb running MiXCR on the 5' RACE reads. The data show about 57,000 distinct CDR3 sequences, with 26% seen just once and under 2.5% held by the top ten. Study-level results: Tumor memory CD4+ T cell TCR gene usage clustered with blood and lymph node memory CD4+ cells and lymph node naive CD4+ cells. Tumor Treg TCRs overlapped most with tumor naive CD4+ cells.

Cells sorted as Tregs were CD4+, CD25+ and CD127-/low. The receptor's source is a female donor with breast cancer. Specimen: tumor-infiltrating Tregs sorted from the breast tumor.

CDR3 sequence (DNA): TGTGCCAGCAGCCGGGACCCCAGGGATACGCAGTATTTT. Protein: CASSRDPRDTQYF. The chain recombines TRBV11-2 with TRBJ2-3; D assignment may be TRBD1 or TRBD2 (5 bases each). The ends were cut back, 5 bases at V and 6 bases at J, with 12 bases in the middle. CDR3 length equals 13 residues. The V gene's germline CDR1 is SGHAT and CDR2 FQNNGV.